This TCR beta chain was sequenced during a study of cytomegalovirus exposure and HLA in healthy donors. The CDR3 covers 13 residues. V lost 5 bases, J lost 6 bases, and 10 bases lay in between. Germline V gene lookup returns CDR1 SGHTA and CDR2 FQGTGA. Amplification used 60 Vbeta primers and 13 Jbeta primers. Original methodology: Per a later analysis, the number of unique TCR beta chains was around 80 million, of which around 10 million were shared. The repertoire was sequenced with immunoSEQ multiplex PCR; TCRdb's copy has only in-frame clones and lacks some. That table gives V, J and clone size, and the DNA gave D and trimming. Altogether about 120,000 clones are present, under 90% being singletons, with the ten largest covering 2% to 2.5%.

The source is a woman aged 40 to 55 in good health and CMV-seronegative. The source material was PBMCs. This chain connects TRBV7-3 to TRBJ2-2, with D perhaps matching TRBD1 (6 bases). CDR3 sequence reads: CASSPTGAGELFF. The CDR3 coding sequence is TGTGCCAGCAGCCCGACAGGCGCCGGGGAGCTGTTTTTT.